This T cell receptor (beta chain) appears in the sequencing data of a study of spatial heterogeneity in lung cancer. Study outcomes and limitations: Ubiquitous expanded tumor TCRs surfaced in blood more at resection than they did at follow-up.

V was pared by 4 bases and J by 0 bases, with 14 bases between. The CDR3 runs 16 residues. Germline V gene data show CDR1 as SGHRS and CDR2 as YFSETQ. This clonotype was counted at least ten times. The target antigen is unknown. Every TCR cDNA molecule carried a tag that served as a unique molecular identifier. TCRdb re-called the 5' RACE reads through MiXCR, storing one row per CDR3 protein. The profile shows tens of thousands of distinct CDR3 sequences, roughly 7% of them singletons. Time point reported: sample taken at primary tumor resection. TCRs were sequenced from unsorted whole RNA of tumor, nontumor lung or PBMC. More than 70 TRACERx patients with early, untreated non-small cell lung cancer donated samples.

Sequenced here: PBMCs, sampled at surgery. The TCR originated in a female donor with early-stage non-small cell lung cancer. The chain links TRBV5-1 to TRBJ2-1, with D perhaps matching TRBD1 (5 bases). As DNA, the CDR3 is TGCGCCAGCAGCCCTGGCGGACACCTCTCCTACAATGAGCAGTTCTTC. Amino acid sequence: CASSPGGHLSYNEQFF. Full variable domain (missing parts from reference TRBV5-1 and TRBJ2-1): KAGVTQTPRYLIKTRGQQVTLSCSPISGHRSVSWYQQTPGQGLQFLFEYFSETQRNKGNFPGRFSGRQFSNSRSEMNVSTLELGDSALYLCASSPGGHLSYNEQFFGPGTRLTVL.